The 10 T cell receptor beta chains given below trace back to one sample, sequenced in a study of shared clonotypes between healthy human individuals. Only CD45RO-negative cells positively selected for CCR7 counted as naive CD8 cells, so terminally differentiated effector memory CD45RA+ cells were excluded. Profiled with immunoSEQ multiplex PCR; TCRdb holds only in-frame clones, not every one. The sample has millions of clones; more than 85% are singletons. The sequencing sample was made of naive CD8+ T cells from PBMCs. The source of these receptors is a man between 18 and 35 years old in good health. Some clones in this sample may be carry-over from other donors' samples.

The chain employs TRBV7-3 and TRBJ1-4; the D is unclear. V lost 0 bases and J 8 bases, leaving 10 bases between the germline ends. The CDR3 runs to 14 residues. Germline lookup yields CDR1 SGHTA and CDR2 FQGTGA. The CDR3 DNA reads TGTGCCAGCAGCTTAACCGGTCGGACCGAAAAACTGTTTTTT. Encoded protein: CASSLTGRTEKLFF.

The J gene is TRBJ2-7, the V gene TRBV7-2; perhaps TRBD2 as D (6 bases). Trimming cost V 2 bases and J 2 bases, with 10 bases left between them. The CDR3 consists of 14 residues. CDR1 is SGHTA, CDR2 FQGNSA, per germline. The CDR3 here is CASSLSGRTYEQYF. Here the CDR3 DNA reads TGTGCCAGCAGCTTAAGCGGGCGAACCTACGAGCAGTACTTC. The variable domain in full, completed from reference TRBV7-2 and TRBJ2-7, reads GAGVSQSPSNKVTEKGKDVELRCDPISGHTALYWYRQSLGQGLEFLIYFQGNSAPDKSGLPSDRFSAERTGGSVSTLTIQRTQQEDSAVYLCASSLSGRTYEQYFGPGTRLTVT.

V is TRBV9 and J is TRBJ2-5; the D gene could be TRBD1 or TRBD2 (5 bases each). Deletions cut 3 bases from V and 0 bases from J, with 12 bases between. This CDR3 has 15 residues. Looked up from germline, CDR1 is SGDLS and CDR2 is YYNGEE. CDR3 nucleotides: TGTGCCAGCAGCGCCAGGGACGCCAACCAAGAGACCCAGTACTTC. Translation gives CASSARDANQETQYF.

The chain employs TRBV14 and TRBJ2-7; 14 bases fit TRBD2. This CDR3 contains 19 residues. In germline, CDR1 is SGHDN, CDR2 FVKESK. V lost 5 bases and J lost 5; bases outside the gene matches: 17. For the CDR3, the DNA is TGTGCCAGCAGCGGTAGACTAGCGGGAGGGCCGGTCCTGGGAAACGAGCAGTACTTC. It yields the protein CASSGRLAGGPVLGNEQYF.

V usage is TRBV13 and J usage is TRBJ2-5; 11 bases align to TRBD2. The CDR3 loop spans 17 amino acids. The ends lost 5 bases at V and 1 base at J; junction bases unmatched: 9. CDR1 PRHDT and CDR2 FYEKMQ come from the germline V gene (reference sequence). The CDR3 loop reads CASSHRLAGKVQETQYF. CDR3 coding DNA: TGTGCCAGCAGCCACCGACTAGCGGGGAAGGTCCAAGAGACCCAGTACTTC.

The chain recombines TRBV27 with TRBJ2-1; D is possibly TRBD2 (6 bases). The CDR3 spans 13 residues. The V end was cut by 4 bases, the J end by 9 bases, with 13 bases between. Germline V gene sequence: CDR1 MNHEY, CDR2 SMNVEV (reference sequence). The CDR3 DNA is TGTGCCAGCAGTTCCCGACTAGTCCCTGAGCAGTTCTTC. This codes for CASSSRLVPEQFF.

The chain employs TRBV10-3 and TRBJ2-1, with 8 bases lining up with TRBD1. The germline V gene has CDR1 ENHRY and CDR2 SYGVKD. The CDR3 contains 15 residues. J was trimmed by 4 bases and V by 4 bases; bases with no gene match: 6. CDR3 region: CAISGTGGKYNEQFF. The CDR3 DNA sequence: TGTGCCATCAGTGGAACAGGGGGTAAATACAATGAGCAGTTCTTC.

J is TRBJ1-3 and V is TRBV27, with a weak D call TRBD1 (5 bases). Germline loops: CDR1 MNHEY, CDR2 SMNVEV (reference sequence). V was cut by 5 bases and J by 1 base, with 15 bases left in between. The CDR3 extends over 16 amino acids. The CDR3 sequence is CASSPSVGESGNTIYF. CDR3 bases: TGTGCCAGCAGTCCGTCCGTGGGGGAATCTGGAAACACCATATATTTT.

V is TRBV6-6 and J is TRBJ1-5; 8 nucleotides line up with TRBD1. CDR1 and CDR2 (germline): MNHNY, SVGAGI (reference sequence). The CDR3 is 15 residues long. V was pared by 6 bases and J by 4 bases, with 8 bases of the junction left unmatched. In DNA, the CDR3 is TGTGCCAGCAGCTTCGACAGGGGCGCAAATCAGCCCCAGCATTTT. Translated, it gives CASSFDRGANQPQHF.

The V call is TRBV4-3, the J call TRBJ1-1, with 7 bases fitting TRBD1. V was pared by 3 bases and J by 0 bases, with 4 bases of the junction left unmatched. The CDR3 totals 15 residues. Germline V gene sequence: CDR1 LGHNA, CDR2 YSLEER. CDR3 sequence reads: CASSHGQVMNTEAFF. The CDR3 coding sequence is TGCGCCAGCAGCCACGGACAGGTGATGAACACTGAAGCTTTCTTT.